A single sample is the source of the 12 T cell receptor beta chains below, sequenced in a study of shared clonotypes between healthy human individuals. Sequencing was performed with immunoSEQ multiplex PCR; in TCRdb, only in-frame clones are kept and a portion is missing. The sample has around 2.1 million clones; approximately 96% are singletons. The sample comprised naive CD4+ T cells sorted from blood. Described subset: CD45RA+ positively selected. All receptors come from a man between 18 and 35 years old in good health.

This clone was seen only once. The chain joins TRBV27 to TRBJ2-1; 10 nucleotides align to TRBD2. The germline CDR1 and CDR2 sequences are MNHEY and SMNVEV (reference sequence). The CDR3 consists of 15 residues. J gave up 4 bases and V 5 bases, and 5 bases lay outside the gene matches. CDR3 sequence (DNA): TGTGCCAGCAGTGAACTAGCGGGAAAATACAATGAGCAGTTCTTC. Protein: CASSELAGKYNEQFF.

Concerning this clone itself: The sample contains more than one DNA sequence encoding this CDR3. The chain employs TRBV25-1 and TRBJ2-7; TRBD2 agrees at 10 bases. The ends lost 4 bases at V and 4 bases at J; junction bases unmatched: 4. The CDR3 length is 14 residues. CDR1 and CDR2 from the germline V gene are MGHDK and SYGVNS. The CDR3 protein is CASSAPGLAYEQYF. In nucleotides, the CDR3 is TGTGCCAGCAGTGCCCCGGGACTAGCGTACGAGCAGTACTTC.

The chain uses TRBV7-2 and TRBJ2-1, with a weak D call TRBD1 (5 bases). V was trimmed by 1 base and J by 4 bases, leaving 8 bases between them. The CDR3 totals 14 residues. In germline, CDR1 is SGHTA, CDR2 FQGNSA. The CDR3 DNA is TGTGCCAGCAGCTTAGGGAGACAGTACAATGAGCAGTTCTTC. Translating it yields CASSLGRQYNEQFF.

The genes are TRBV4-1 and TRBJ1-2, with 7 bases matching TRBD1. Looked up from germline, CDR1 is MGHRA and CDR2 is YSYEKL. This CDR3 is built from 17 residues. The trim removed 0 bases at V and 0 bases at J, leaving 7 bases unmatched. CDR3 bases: TGCGCCAGCAGCCAAGATCTTGAAAGGGGGCCTAACTATGGCTACACCTTC. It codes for CASSQDLERGPNYGYTF.

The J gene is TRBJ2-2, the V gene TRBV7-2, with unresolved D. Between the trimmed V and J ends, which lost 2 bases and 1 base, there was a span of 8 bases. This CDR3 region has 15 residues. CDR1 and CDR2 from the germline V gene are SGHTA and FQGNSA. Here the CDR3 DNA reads TGTGCCAGCAGCTTAAACTCGAGGAACACCGGGGAGCTGTTTTTT. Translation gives CASSLNSRNTGELFF.

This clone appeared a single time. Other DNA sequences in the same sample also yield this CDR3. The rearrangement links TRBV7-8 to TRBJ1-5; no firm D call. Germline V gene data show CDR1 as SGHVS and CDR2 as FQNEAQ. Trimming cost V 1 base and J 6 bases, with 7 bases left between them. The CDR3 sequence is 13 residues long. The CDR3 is CASSLDGTQPQHF. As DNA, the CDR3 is TGTGCCAGCAGCTTAGATGGTACTCAGCCCCAGCATTTT. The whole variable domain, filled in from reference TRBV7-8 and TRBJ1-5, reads GAGVSQSPRYKVAKRGQDVALRCDPISGHVSLFWYQQALGQGPEFLTYFQNEAQLDKSGLPSDRFFAERPEGSVSTLKIQRTQQEDSAVYLCASSLDGTQPQHFGDGTRLSIL.

For the CDR3, the DNA is TGTGCCAGCAGCGCCTCGGAGTCGGACCCAAGGACGCAGGGTACGCAGTATTTT. Amino acids: CASSASESDPRTQGTQYF. The gene calls are TRBV9 and TRBJ2-3; perhaps TRBD1 as D (5 bases). Per the germline V gene, CDR1 is SGDLS and CDR2 is YYNGEE. The CDR3 runs to 18 residues. V lost 3 bases, J lost 8 bases, and 28 bases lay in between.

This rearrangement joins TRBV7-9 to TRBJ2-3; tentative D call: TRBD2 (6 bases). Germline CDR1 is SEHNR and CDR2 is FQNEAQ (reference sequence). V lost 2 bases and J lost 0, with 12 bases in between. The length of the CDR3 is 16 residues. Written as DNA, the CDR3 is TGTGCCAGCAGCTTACGCGGGACCTATAGCACAGATACGCAGTATTTT. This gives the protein CASSLRGTYSTDTQYF.

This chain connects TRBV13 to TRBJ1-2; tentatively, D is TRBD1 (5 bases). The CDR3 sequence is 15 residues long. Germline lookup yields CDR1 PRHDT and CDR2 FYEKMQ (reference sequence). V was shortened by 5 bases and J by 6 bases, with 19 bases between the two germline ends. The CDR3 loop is CASSQGGHRLDGYTF. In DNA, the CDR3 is TGTGCCAGCAGCCAAGGTGGACACCGTTTGGATGGCTACACCTTC.

The CDR3: CASRTQAMRTGSTEAFF. The CDR3 DNA follows: TGTGCCAGCAGGACCCAGGCGATGAGAACAGGGTCCACTGAAGCTTTCTTT. V usage is TRBV27 and J usage is TRBJ1-1, with D possibly matching TRBD1 (6 bases). The CDR3 sequence is 17 residues long. Looked up from germline, CDR1 is MNHEY and CDR2 is SMNVEV (reference sequence). Between the trimmed V and J ends, which lost 6 bases and 4 bases, there was a span of 24 bases.

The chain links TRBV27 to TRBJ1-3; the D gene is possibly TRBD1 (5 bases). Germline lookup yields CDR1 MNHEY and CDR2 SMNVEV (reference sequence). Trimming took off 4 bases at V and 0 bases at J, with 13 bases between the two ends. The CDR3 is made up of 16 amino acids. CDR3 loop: CASSSTVLRSGNTIYF. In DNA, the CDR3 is TGTGCCAGCAGTTCGACAGTCTTGCGCTCTGGAAACACCATATATTTT.

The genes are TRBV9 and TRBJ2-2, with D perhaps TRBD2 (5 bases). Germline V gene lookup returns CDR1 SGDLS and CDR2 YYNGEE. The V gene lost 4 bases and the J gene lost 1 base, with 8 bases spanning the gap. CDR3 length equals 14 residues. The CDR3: CASSLSGNTGELFF. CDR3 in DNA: TGTGCCAGCAGCCTAAGCGGGAACACCGGGGAGCTGTTTTTT. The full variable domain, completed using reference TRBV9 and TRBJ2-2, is DSGVTQTPKHLITATGQRVTLRCSPRSGDLSVYWYQQSLDQGLQFLIQYYNGEERAKGNILERFSAQQFPDLHSELNLSSLELGDSALYFCASSLSGNTGELFFGEGSRLTVL.